This is a list of T cell receptor beta chains from one sample in a study of blood T cell repertoires in COVID-19. The data were produced by immunoSEQ multiplex PCR, yet TCRdb's version contains in-frame clones alone and is incomplete. The data contain under 75,000 clones, around 86% of them singletons. The sample consisted of peripheral blood. The receptors originated from a woman older than 75 with active or convalescent COVID-19. Both conserved end residues are part of each CDR3. The order of the fields is clone size, V gene, J gene, D gene, CDR3 protein, CDR3 DNA. D genes are given only for firm matches. Not all rows give a size; the values are once, few, many and, for expanded clones, a class.

.,TRBV4-3,TRBJ2-3,TRBD2,CASSQGLATDTQYF,TGCGCCAGCAGCCAAGGACTAGCCACAGATACGCAGTATTTT
once,TRBV3-1/TRBV3-2,TRBJ1-1,.,CASSHAGGEAFF,TGTGCCAGCAGCCACGCGGGCGGTGAAGCTTTCTTT
.,TRBV6-2/TRBV6-3,TRBJ1-2,TRBD1,CASSPWTGDYGYTF,TGTGCCAGCAGCCCCTGGACAGGAGATTATGGCTACACCTTC
once,TRBV6-2/TRBV6-3,TRBJ1-5,.,CASSYVQTGNQPQHF,TGTGCCAGCAGTTACGTCCAGACAGGCAATCAGCCCCAGCATTTT
few,TRBV29-1,TRBJ1-2,.,CSVGQGTPYGYTF,TGCAGCGTTGGTCAGGGTACCCCCTATGGCTACACCTTC
.,TRBV3-1/TRBV3-2,TRBJ1-1,.,CASSQGNRAEAFF,TGTGCCAGCAGCCAAGGGAACAGGGCTGAAGCTTTCTTT
once,TRBV19,TRBJ2-5,.,CASRTTGRGETQYF,TGTGCCAGTAGGACTACAGGGCGAGGAGAGACCCAGTACTTC
.,TRBV5-4,TRBJ1-2,.,CASSLGQSTNYGYTF,TGTGCCAGCAGCCTCGGACAGTCCACTAACTATGGCTACACCTTC
.,TRBV3-1/TRBV3-2,TRBJ2-3,TRBD2,CASSPGSGGFGMQYF,TGTGCCAGCAGCCCAGGGAGCGGGGGGTTTGGGATGCAGTATTTT
.,TRBV2,TRBJ1-5,.,CASSDFGENQPQHF,TGTGCCAGCAGTGACTTTGGTGAGAATCAGCCCCAGCATTTT
.,TRBV19,TRBJ2-7,.,CASSTTDSYEQYF,TGTGCCAGTAGTACGACGGACAGCTACGAGCAGTACTTC
.,TRBV5-1,TRBJ1-2,TRBD1,CASSLTGGRYGYTF,TGCGCCAGCAGCTTGACAGGGGGCCGCTATGGCTACACCTTC
.,TRBV27,TRBJ2-5,.,CASSTRGGDMRETQYF,TGTGCCAGCAGTACTCGAGGGGGGGATATGCGAGAGACCCAGTACTTC
few,TRBV9,TRBJ2-1,.,CASSVDTGRDNEQFF,TGTGCCAGCAGCGTAGATACGGGCAGGGACAATGAGCAGTTCTTC
few,TRBV29-1,TRBJ1-2,.,CSVQGYGYTF,TGCAGCGTACAGGGATATGGCTACACCTTC
.,TRBV5-6,TRBJ1-2,.,CASRRYSPSEGYTF,TGTGCCAGCCGACGATACAGCCCATCGGAAGGCTACACCTTC
.,TRBV2,TRBJ2-2,TRBD1,CASRDRDSGELFF,TGTGCCAGCCGGGACAGGGATTCCGGGGAGCTGTTTTTT
medium-sized,TRBV19,TRBJ2-3,.,CASKGGLADTQYF,TGTGCCAGTAAAGGGGGTCTCGCAGATACGCAGTATTTT
.,TRBV24-1,TRBJ1-2,.,CATSDRGYYGYTF,TGTGCCACCAGTGACAGGGGTTACTATGGCTACACCTTC
.,TRBV5-6,TRBJ1-6,.,CASSPYGGPNSPLHF,TGTGCCAGCAGCCCCTACGGGGGGCCTAATTCACCCCTCCACTTT
once,TRBV6-6,TRBJ2-2,TRBD2,CASNGGAGTGELFF,TGTGCCAGCAACGGGGGGGCCGGCACCGGGGAGCTGTTTTTT
.,TRBV7-2,TRBJ2-1,.,CASSLQGLEQFF,TGTGCCAGCAGCCTACAGGGCCTTGAGCAGTTCTTC
.,TRBV24-1,TRBJ2-1,TRBD1,CATSESGQVVSYNEQFF,TGTGCCACCAGTGAATCCGGACAGGTGGTATCCTACAATGAGCAGTTCTTC
.,TRBV12-5,TRBJ2-1,.,CASGKQGGYNEQFF,TGTGCTAGTGGCAAACAGGGTGGATACAATGAGCAGTTCTTC
.,TRBV7-9,TRBJ1-1,TRBD1,CASSLAPGTGNTEAFF,TGTGCCAGCAGCTTGGCACCCGGGACAGGGAACACTGAAGCTTTCTTT
.,TRBV10-3,TRBJ2-3,.,CAISDGLARTSTDTQYF,TGTGCCATCAGTGACGGCCTAGCGCGGACTAGCACAGATACGCAGTATTTT
few,TRBV6-5,TRBJ1-2,.,CASSYRGNGYTF,TGTGCCAGCAGTTATCGGGGAAATGGCTACACCTTC
.,TRBV20-1,TRBJ2-7,TRBD2,CSASSPAGGAFNEQYF,TGCAGTGCTAGTTCCCCCGCGGGGGGCGCATTTAACGAGCAGTACTTC
.,TRBV4-3,TRBJ2-7,.,CASTSTGATSRDSYEQYF,TGCGCCAGCACCTCGACAGGGGCGACTAGCCGGGACTCCTACGAGCAGTACTTC
.,TRBV19,TRBJ1-1,.,CASSTGNTEAFF,TGTGCCAGTAGTACAGGGAACACTGAAGCTTTCTTT
.,TRBV12-3/TRBV12-4,TRBJ1-2,.,CASSSGHYYGYTF,TGTGCCAGCAGTTCGGGACACTACTATGGCTACACCTTC
.,TRBV24-1,TRBJ2-5,.,CATSARGGQPQETQYF,TGTGCCACCAGTGCCCGCGGGGGCCAACCTCAAGAGACCCAGTACTTC
.,TRBV5-1,TRBJ1-4,.,CASSLSGFEKLFF,TGCGCCAGCAGCTTATCAGGGTTTGAAAAACTGTTTTTT
few,TRBV6-5,TRBJ2-7,.,CASRDFYEQYF,TGTGCCAGTCGGGACTTTTACGAGCAGTACTTC
few,TRBV5-4,TRBJ2-5,TRBD2,CASSPGGETQYF,TGTGCCAGCAGCCCGGGAGGAGAGACCCAGTACTTC
.,TRBV29-1,TRBJ2-1,TRBD2,CSVDHGLAGEGSEQFF,TGCAGCGTTGATCATGGGCTAGCGGGGGAGGGGAGTGAGCAGTTCTTC
.,TRBV12-3/TRBV12-4,TRBJ1-1,.,CASSFNMNTEAFF,TGTGCCAGCAGTTTTAACATGAACACTGAAGCTTTCTTT
.,TRBV28,TRBJ2-3,.,CACWGGTDTQYF,TGTGCCTGTTGGGGCGGCACAGATACGCAGTATTTT
medium-sized,TRBV5-3,TRBJ2-5,TRBD2,CACLGTRGGPRHGETQYF,TGTGCCTGCTTGGGGACTCGGGGGGGCCCCCGCCACGGAGAGACCCAGTACTTC
.,TRBV4-3,TRBJ1-5,TRBD1,CASSQLGTGGHSGQPQHF,TGCGCCAGCAGCCAATTAGGGACAGGGGGCCATTCGGGTCAGCCCCAGCATTTT
.,TRBV15,TRBJ2-6,TRBD1,CATSRDRHRGSSGANVLTF,TGTGCCACCAGCAGAGATAGGCACAGGGGCAGCTCTGGGGCCAACGTCCTGACTTTC